This T cell receptor beta chain is drawn from a study of PD-L1 blockade in urothelial cancer (dated by TCRdb to the late 2010s). Turning to the overall study: Every patient began therapy around 2014 and was given atezolizumab 1,200 mg intravenously every 3 weeks. Twenty-five of 29 patients were identified as males with urothelial cancer of bladder origin, and a prior smoking history was reported by 18 of 29 patients. An ECOG performance status of 0 or 1 was recorded for the patients, and 0 to 3 prior chemotherapy regimens had been received by the patients. Blood samples were analyzed at two time points: 3 weeks after treatment start (second dose) and 6 weeks after treatment start. Blood samples gave median yields of about 150,000 T cells and tens of thousands of unique TCRs, along with a median clonality of about 0.084. The study, an exploratory multi-omic analysis, examined somatic, immune and clinical correlates of response to PD-L1 blockade with atezolizumab in urothelial cancer. TCR sequencing covered pretreatment tumor samples and matched, serially collected peripheral blood taken before and after atezolizumab treatment. Durable clinical benefit was defined as progression-free survival longer than 6 months, and TCR features were also tested against progression-free and overall survival. In the same patients, whole exome sequencing and RNA sequencing of pretreatment tumors were performed in addition to TCR sequencing. Nine or ten patients reached durable clinical benefit, while about 20 patients did not. Pretreatment blood TCR-seq was available for about 30 patients, at least one posttreatment blood collection was obtained for 25 or so patients, and tumor TCR-seq was available for 25 or so patients. Points the paper makes about the study in general: Improved progression-free and overall survival was associated with having pretreatment peripheral blood TCR clonality below the median. Among patients with durable benefit, tumor-associated TCR clones showed greater expansion in peripheral blood 3 weeks after treatment started (n ≈ 22, p = 0.022). Because of the small sample size (n ≈ 31) and the many exploratory analyses performed, the results are intended to be regarded as hypothesis-generating.

Worth noting for this clone: Its antigen target is currently unknown. No clone much larger than this one lies a single base away; base qualities are absent.

Synthetic TCR analog templates were spiked into each PCR so that absolute template abundance could be estimated from read counts. TCRbeta CDR3 regions were amplified from genomic DNA with bias-controlled V and J gene primers using the immunoSEQ assay. Sequencing of rearranged TCRbeta segments was performed at approximately 20X coverage. Per the source publication's procedure: Clustering was used to correct sequencing errors, and CDR3s were annotated against IMGT so that V, D and J genes could be assigned. Only productive TCRbeta rearrangements were used in downstream analyses, excluding out-of-frame or stop-codon sequences. To compute clonality, Shannon entropy was normalized by the log of the number of unique productive sequences and then subtracted from one. Fisher's exact test with Benjamini-Hochberg correction, using a cutoff of adjusted p below 0.01, was how clones that differed between time points or between blood and tumor were identified. Entries here come from immuneACCESS through TCRdb and include only in-frame sequences with V and J called. Some clones fail to appear in such tables; in the studies checked, an unresolved V gene covers under half of the shortfall, and the cause of the remainder is unknown. The D gene and trimming were derived from the DNA, and the V and J assignments and clone size from that table. A total of some 51,000 clones appear in this sample, 70% to 90% of them only once. Roughly 17% of the sample goes to the ten largest clones.

A total of some 30 patients with locally advanced or metastatic urothelial carcinoma, treated at Memorial Sloan Kettering on a trial protocol, made up the cohort. Peripheral blood mononuclear cells were collected pretreatment and during treatment, at between 1 and 8 total time points per patient. The Qiagen DNeasy Blood extraction kit was used to purify genomic DNA from total PBMCs and tumor samples. PBMCs were collected pretreatment and during treatment and were isolated and stored as previously described. At the junction V is shortened by 8 bases and J by 9 bases, with 9 bases in between. CDR1 SNHLY and CDR2 FYNNEI were looked up in the germline V gene. The CDR3 measures 10 amino acids from cysteine to phenylalanine. The CDR3 DNA has 30 bases and is translated from base 1.

This chain joins TRBV2 to TRBJ2-3, with no confidently assigned D gene. The source was PBMCs, collected around atezolizumab (anti-PD-L1) treatment. The clonotype originates from a man in his 60s with urothelial cancer. The nucleotides are TGTGCCAGCGCGACTTACACGCAGTATTTT. It encodes CASATYTQYF.